These 10 T cell receptor beta chains originate from one sample sequenced in a study of blood T cells in healthy people across ages. The use of a sample-barcoded 5' primer and a J-beta primer mix characterized a second PCR of 7 to 11 cycles. Using its own MiXCR run on the 5' RACE reads, TCRdb lists one record per CDR3 protein. This sample has 1.5 million to 2 million distinct CDR3 sequences; 40% to 55% occur once, and the top ten carry 2.1%. What was sequenced was blood. Source of these receptors: a woman aged 40 to 50 in good health.

This clonotype appeared a single time. The chain is built from TRBV18 and TRBJ2-7, with TRBD2 as a possible D gene (6 bases). The CDR3 extends over 13 amino acids. Germline V gene data show CDR1 as KGHSH and CDR2 as LQKENI. The V end lost 3 bases, the J end lost 7 bases, and 13 bases lay between the germline ends. The CDR3 nucleotides read TGTGCCAGCTCACCCGCGGACGGGGGAGAGCAGTACTTC. Its translation: CASSPADGGEQYF. The complete variable domain, with remaining parts taken from reference TRBV18 and TRBJ2-7, reads NAGVMQNPRHLVRRRGQEARLRCSPMKGHSHVYWYRQLPEEGLKFMVYLQKENIIDESGMPKERFSAEFPKEGPSILRIQQVVRGDSAAYFCASSPADGGEQYFGPGTRLTVT.

The chain carries TRBV20-1 and TRBJ2-3; D possibly corresponds to TRBD1 (6 bases). Trimming removed 5 bases at V and 5 bases at J, with 17 bases between. Germline V gene data show CDR1 as DFQATT and CDR2 as SNEGSKA (reference sequence). The CDR3 is 14 residues long. The CDR3 region is CSAEPQGRVDTQYF. CDR3 nucleotide sequence: TGCAGTGCTGAACCCCAGGGGCGTGTAGATACGCAGTATTTT.

V gene TRBV20-1 combines with J gene TRBJ1-5; D unresolved. Trimming left V 0 bases short and J 1 base short, with 10 bases between. CDR3 length equals 15 residues. Germline V gene data show CDR1 as DFQATT and CDR2 as SNEGSKA (reference sequence). The CDR3, as DNA: TGCAGTGCTAGAGAGGCAGGACCAAGCAATCAGCCCCAGCATTTT. Protein: CSAREAGPSNQPQHF.

The rearrangement uses TRBV29-1 and TRBJ2-1; TRBD1 might be the D (5 bases). The CDR3 runs to 14 residues. Trimming took 3 bases from V and 6 from J, leaving 15 bases between them. Germline CDR1 reads SQVTM; CDR2 reads ANQGSEA. CDR3 residues: CSVDPQGRGNEQFF. The CDR3 nucleotides are TGCAGCGTTGACCCTCAGGGTAGGGGCAATGAGCAGTTCTTC.

This chain joins TRBV15 and TRBJ1-2, with D unresolved. Trimming took 0 bases from V and 2 from J, leaving 13 bases between them. This CDR3 has 16 amino acids. Germline V lookup: CDR1 LNHNV, CDR2 YYDKDF (reference sequence). Written as DNA, the CDR3 is TGTGCCACCAGCAGAGACCGCGCCGCACAGAACTATGGCTACACCTTC. Its translation: CATSRDRAAQNYGYTF.

The rearrangement links TRBV28 to TRBJ2-1; possibly TRBD1 for D (8 bases). There are 17 residues in the CDR3. V shed 3 bases and J shed 2 bases, with 17 bases lying between them. The germline V gene encodes CDR1 MDHEN and CDR2 SYDVKM. CDR3 loop: CASSLDREGATYNEQFF. CDR3 nucleotides: TGTGCCAGCAGTTTGGACAGGGAGGGGGCCACCTACAATGAGCAGTTCTTC.

J is TRBJ1-5 and V is TRBV5-6, with 12 nucleotides matching TRBD1. Germline V gene data show CDR1 as SGHDT and CDR2 as YYEEEE. V lost 3 bases and J lost 7; bases outside the gene matches: 8. The CDR3 extends over 16 amino acids. CDR3 in DNA: TGTGCCAGCAGCTCCGCTGGGACAGGGGGCTGGCAGCCCCAGCATTTT. Translated: CASSSAGTGGWQPQHF.

The chain's CDR3 is CSAKQGHTGELFF. The DNA of the CDR3 is TGCAGTGCTAAGCAGGGGCACACCGGGGAGCTGTTTTTT. This rearrangement joins TRBV20-1 to TRBJ2-2, with D possibly matching TRBD1 (6 bases). CDR3 length: 13 amino acids. Germline CDR1 is DFQATT and CDR2 is SNEGSKA (reference sequence). Trimming took 4 bases from V and 3 from J, leaving 9 bases between them.

This clonotype was counted ten times or more. V and J are TRBV20-1 and TRBJ2-7, with D unclear. CDR1 is DFQATT, CDR2 SNEGSKA, per germline (reference sequence). This CDR3 is 12 amino acids long. V gave up 4 bases and J gave up 0 bases, with 7 bases separating them. DNA of the CDR3: TGCAGTGCTACCTATAGCTCCTACGAGCAGTACTTC. As protein: CSATYSSYEQYF.

The chain carries TRBV4-3 and TRBJ2-3; D gene uncertain. The V gene lost 4 bases and the J gene lost 10 bases, with 21 bases spanning the gap. Per the germline V gene, CDR1 is LGHNA and CDR2 is YSLEER. This CDR3 has 15 amino acids. The CDR3 DNA follows: TGCGCCAGCAGCCGAGATCTTCCCCCGACCTCCCCGCAGTATTTT. Its protein product is CASSRDLPPTSPQYF.